Following are 23 T cell receptor beta chains from one sample sequenced in a study of OX40 agonist ivuxolimab in advanced cancers. Only in-frame clones appear in the TCRdb table, and some are missing; sequencing was by immunoSEQ multiplex PCR. The table lists around 70,000 clones, around four fifths of them singletons. The input for sequencing was CD4+ or CD8+ T cells sorted from blood, taken in a trial of the OX40 agonist ivuxolimab. The receptors were gathered from an adult with an advanced solid tumor such as melanoma, head and neck, liver or kidney cancer.

The chain recombines TRBV4-1 with TRBJ1-5; D is unclear. Germline V lookup: CDR1 MGHRA, CDR2 YSYEKL. The CDR3 contains 16 residues. V was shortened by 0 bases and J by 2 bases, with 11 bases between the two germline ends. In DNA form, the CDR3 reads TGCGCCAGCAGCCAAGATTGGAGCATGGGCAATCAGCCCCAGCATTTT. This encodes CASSQDWSMGNQPQHF.

In nucleotides, the CDR3 is TGTGCCAGCAGAGACTCTGGAAACACCATATATTTT. This sequence encodes CASRDSGNTIYF. The chain combines TRBV7-2 with TRBJ1-3; D call uncertain. The CDR3 loop spans 12 amino acids. The germline CDR1 and CDR2 sequences are SGHTA and FQGNSA. V lost 6 bases and J lost 0, with 3 bases in between.

This sequence joins TRBV23-1 and TRBJ2-1, with D possibly being TRBD1 (5 bases). TRBV23-1 has ORF status, its function being uncertain. The CDR3 is 14 residues long. V was clipped by 3 bases and J by 5 bases, with 11 bases between them. This CDR3 is CASSQPTVNNEQFF. CDR3 nucleotide sequence: TGCGCCAGCAGTCAGCCGACAGTTAACAATGAGCAGTTCTTC.

The chain recombines TRBV28 with TRBJ1-3; D not resolved. This CDR3 spans 17 amino acids. Trimming took 1 base from V and 0 from J, leaving 13 bases between them. The germline V gene has CDR1 MDHEN and CDR2 SYDVKM. CDR3 region: CASSLYRTGSSGNTIYF. The CDR3 DNA follows: TGTGCCAGCAGTTTATATCGGACGGGGAGCTCTGGAAACACCATATATTTT. The variable domain in full, with the rest retrieved from reference TRBV28 and TRBJ1-3, is DVKVTQSSRYLVKRTGEKVFLECVQDMDHENMFWYRQDPGLGLRLIYFSYDVKMKEKGDIPEGYSVSREKKERFSLILESASTNQTSMYLCASSLYRTGSSGNTIYFGEGSWLTVV.

This sequence joins TRBV19 and TRBJ2-4; D call uncertain. The V gene's germline CDR1 is LNHDA and CDR2 SQIVND (reference sequence). CDR3 length equals 19 residues. With 4 bases removed from V and 0 bases from J, the gap between germline ends came to 22 bases. The chain's CDR3 is CASSKRSVRGPLAKNIQYF. The CDR3 bases are TGTGCCAGTAGTAAGAGGTCGGTAAGAGGCCCCTTAGCCAAAAACATTCAGTACTTC.

The chain is built from TRBV5-1 and TRBJ2-2; 8 bases are a match to TRBD1. Per the germline V gene, CDR1 is SGHRS and CDR2 is YFSETQ. J lost 5 bases, V lost 4 bases, and 7 bases had no gene match. CDR3 length: 15 amino acids. CDR3 DNA sequence: TGCGCCAGCAGCGATCGGACAGGGTGGACCGGGGAGCTGTTTTTT. Residues: CASSDRTGWTGELFF.

This clone showed up just once. The chain employs TRBV5-1 and TRBJ2-3; 11 positions agree with TRBD1. CDR3 size: 15 residues. J gave up 5 bases and V 1 base, and 3 bases lay outside the gene matches. In germline, CDR1 is SGHRS, CDR2 YFSETQ. CDR3 residues: CASSLHGTGGDTQYF. The CDR3, as DNA: TGCGCCAGCAGCTTGCATGGGACAGGGGGAGATACGCAGTATTTT.

The chain links TRBV27 to TRBJ2-1; D perhaps matches TRBD2 (7 bases). The germline V gene has CDR1 MNHEY and CDR2 SMNVEV (reference sequence). The CDR3 contains 14 residues. The germline V and J ends were trimmed by 8 bases and 7 bases, with 18 bases remaining between them. The CDR3 here is CASWGLADRNEQFF. The CDR3 DNA follows: TGTGCCAGCTGGGGGCTAGCGGATCGAAATGAGCAGTTCTTC.

This sequence joins TRBV7-2 and TRBJ1-5; a weak D match, TRBD1 (6 bases). The CDR3 spans 16 residues. Germline CDR1 reads SGHTA; CDR2 reads FQGNSA. V lost 1 base to trimming and J lost 2 bases, with 12 bases between them. The CDR3 here is CASSLDPGVGNQPQHF. The CDR3 DNA reads TGTGCCAGCAGCTTAGATCCAGGGGTGGGCAATCAGCCCCAGCATTTT.

V and J are TRBV19 and TRBJ1-4, with 9 bases that match TRBD1. J lost 6 bases, V lost 5 bases, and 7 bases had no gene match. The CDR3 is 15 residues long. In germline, CDR1 is LNHDA, CDR2 SQIVND (reference sequence). The CDR3 nucleotides read TGTGCCAGTAGTGGCTGGACAGGGGCGGATGAAAAACTGTTTTTT. This gives the protein CASSGWTGADEKLFF.

The rearrangement links TRBV28 to TRBJ2-5; possibly TRBD1 for D (5 bases). V was trimmed by 3 bases and J by 6 bases, leaving 14 bases between them. Germline values: CDR1 MDHEN, CDR2 SYDVKM. The CDR3 is 14 residues long. The CDR3 loop reads CASSLAGLGQTQYF. CDR3 nucleotide sequence: TGTGCCAGCAGTTTGGCAGGGCTAGGACAGACCCAGTACTTC.

The chain links TRBV5-1 to TRBJ1-2; 7 bases match TRBD1. Losses at the gene ends were 2 bases for V and 4 bases for J; bases not matched to a gene: 8. This CDR3 region has 15 residues. Germline V lookup: CDR1 SGHRS, CDR2 YFSETQ. CDR3 nucleotide sequence: TGCGCCAGCAGCTTAGAAGGGGGCGCGCTCTATGGCTACACCTTC. Its translation is CASSLEGGALYGYTF. Complete variable domain (other parts from reference TRBV5-1 and TRBJ1-2): KAGVTQTPRYLIKTRGQQVTLSCSPISGHRSVSWYQQTPGQGLQFLFEYFSETQRNKGNFPGRFSGRQFSNSRSEMNVSTLELGDSALYLCASSLEGGALYGYTFGSGTRLTVV.

V gene TRBV6-5 combines with J gene TRBJ2-2; D may be TRBD1 (5 bases). The germline gives CDR1 MNHEY, CDR2 SVGAGI. CDR3 length: 15 amino acids. V lost 2 bases, J lost 3 bases, and 10 bases lay in between. The CDR3 sequence: CASSYQGRDTGELFF. The CDR3 DNA reads as TGTGCCAGCAGTTACCAGGGCAGGGACACCGGGGAGCTGTTTTTT.

This chain joins TRBV18 and TRBJ1-5; D is perhaps TRBD1 (6 bases). V was cut by 6 bases and J by 2 bases, with 14 bases left in between. CDR1 is KGHSH, CDR2 LQKENI, per germline. CDR3 length: 15 residues. CDR3 sequence: CASSRGGSGNQPQHF. Here the CDR3 DNA reads TGTGCCAGCTCTAGAGGGGGGTCGGGCAATCAGCCCCAGCATTTT. Complete variable domain (other parts from reference TRBV18 and TRBJ1-5): NAGVMQNPRHLVRRRGQEARLRCSPMKGHSHVYWYRQLPEEGLKFMVYLQKENIIDESGMPKERFSAEFPKEGPSILRIQQVVRGDSAAYFCASSRGGSGNQPQHFGDGTRLSIL.

The V call is TRBV6-5, the J call TRBJ2-5; a weak D match, TRBD1 (7 bases). The end of the DNA fits TRBJ2-7 better, so the J call may be wrong. This CDR3 region has 16 residues. Germline loops: CDR1 MNHEY, CDR2 SVGAGI. Here the CDR3 reads CASSYSTRGVAYEQYF. The DNA for the CDR3 is TGTGCCAGCAGTTACTCGACCAGGGGGGTCGCCTACGAGCAGTACTTC.

The V gene is TRBV7-2, the J gene TRBJ1-4, with no clear D. Germline-derived CDR1 and CDR2 are SGHTA and FQGNSA. V was shortened by 5 bases and J by 2 bases, with 12 bases between the two germline ends. This CDR3 comprises 15 residues. CDR3 residues: CASSLGWATNEKLFF. The CDR3 region has the DNA TGTGCCAGCAGCCTAGGGTGGGCGACTAATGAAAAACTGTTTTTT.

Remarks on this clone: At one boundary the junction diverges from the germline segment, which might be a read error. The J gene is TRBJ1-2, the V gene TRBV7-2; weak D call: TRBD1 (6 bases). The germline gives CDR1 SGHTA, CDR2 FQGNSA. The CDR3 is 14 residues long. For the CDR3, the DNA is TGTGCCAGCAGACAGTCCGGGACACCTGTCTCCTACTTCTTC. Its translation is CASRQSGTPVSYFF.

The rearrangement joins TRBV7-8 to TRBJ2-5; TRBD1 is a possible D gene (6 bases). Trimming left V 7 bases short and J 0 bases short, with 9 bases between. Germline V gene data show CDR1 as SGHVS and CDR2 as FQNEAQ. This CDR3 has 13 amino acids. The CDR3 is CASKRDNQETQYF. The CDR3 region has the DNA TGTGCCAGCAAAAGGGACAACCAAGAGACCCAGTACTTC. Full variable domain (missing parts from reference TRBV7-8 and TRBJ2-5): GAGVSQSPRYKVAKRGQDVALRCDPISGHVSLFWYQQALGQGPEFLTYFQNEAQLDKSGLPSDRFFAERPEGSVSTLKIQRTQQEDSAVYLCASKRDNQETQYFGPGTRLLVL.

The chain uses TRBV27 and TRBJ2-6; 12 bases agree with TRBD2. V lost 8 bases and J lost 3; bases outside the gene matches: 2. This CDR3 comprises 15 residues. Germline loops: CDR1 MNHEY, CDR2 SMNVEV (reference sequence). CDR3 in DNA: TGTGCCAGCGGGGGACTAGCGGGTGGGGCCAACGTCCTGACTTTC. It yields the protein CASGGLAGGANVLTF. The entire variable domain, with the rest obtained from reference TRBV27 and TRBJ2-6, is as follows: EAQVTQNPRYLITVTGKKLTVTCSQNMNHEYMSWYRQDPGLGLRQIYYSMNVEVTDKGDVPEGYKVSRKEKRNFPLILESPSPNQTSLYFCASGGLAGGANVLTFGAGSRLTVL.

V usage is TRBV28 and J usage is TRBJ2-2; TRBD1 agrees at 8 bases. J gave up 2 bases and V 3 bases, and 5 bases lay outside the gene matches. The CDR3 covers 16 residues. Germline CDR1 MDHEN, CDR2 SYDVKM. CDR3 nucleotides: TGTGCCAGCAGTTTGTCCGGGACAGGTAACACCGGGGAGCTGTTTTTT. Translation gives CASSLSGTGNTGELFF.

The rearrangement links TRBV28 to TRBJ1-1, with TRBD1 matching over 12 bases. This CDR3 comprises 16 residues. CDR1 and CDR2 (germline): MDHEN, SYDVKM. Trimming cost V 5 bases and J 1 base; bases outside gene matches: 5. CDR3 amino acids: CASSQGTGGANTEAFF. CDR3 DNA: TGTGCCAGCAGTCAAGGGACAGGGGGCGCGAACACTGAAGCTTTCTTT.

This chain joins TRBV2 and TRBJ2-2, with 12 bases matching TRBD2. The V segment lost 6 bases and the J segment 1 base; nucleotides outside the gene matches: 3. Looked up from germline, CDR1 is SNHLY and CDR2 is FYNNEI. The CDR3 loop spans 16 amino acids. The CDR3 sequence: CASRLLAGGNTGELFF. DNA of the CDR3: TGTGCCAGCAGGTTACTAGCGGGGGGGAACACCGGGGAGCTGTTTTTT.

The chain links TRBV5-1 to TRBJ2-3; D may be TRBD2 (6 bases). CDR3 length: 13 residues. The V gene's germline CDR1 is SGHRS and CDR2 YFSETQ. Between the trimmed V and J ends, which lost 8 bases and 3 bases, there was a span of 13 bases. CDR3 DNA sequence: TGCGCCAGTAAACCGAGCGGGACAGATACGCAGTATTTT. It encodes CASKPSGTDTQYF.